Reported below is one T cell receptor (beta chain). Its specificity is not known. The entry originates in a study of monozygotic twins with inflammatory bowel disease. Study results and caveats: With others, IBD patients shared fewer clonotypes than healthy twins did, especially with disease activity.

After re-calling the 5' RACE reads, TCRdb lists one entry per CDR3 protein, DNA absent. Recorded for this sample: hundreds of thousands of distinct CDR3 sequences. This CDR3 is built from 15 residues. The chain employs TRBV12-3 or TRBV12-4 and TRBJ1-6; lacking DNA, the TRBD1 call made by TCRdb goes unchecked. Sequences were obtained from blood. This sequence originates from a human donor with ulcerative colitis or Crohn's disease, or a healthy co-twin of an affected twin (not recorded which). The CDR3 region is CASSPDRDYNSPLHF.